A single sample is the source of the 13 T cell receptor beta chains below, sequenced in a study of cytomegalovirus exposure and HLA in healthy donors. PCR primers comprised 60 Vbeta and 13 Jbeta primers. This table comes from immunoSEQ multiplex PCR, and its TCRdb copy is limited to in-frame clones, with some not included. Of around 240,000 clones listed, about four fifths are singletons. Sequencing was performed on PBMCs. The receptor set was obtained from a middle-aged woman in good health and CMV-seropositive.

About this clone: Other DNA sequences from this sample encode an identical CDR3 as well. This chain connects TRBV9 to TRBJ2-7; weak D call: TRBD2 (7 bases). The CDR3 spans 16 residues. The germline V gene has CDR1 SGDLS and CDR2 YYNGEE. V was trimmed by 0 bases and J by 0 bases, leaving 13 bases between them. The CDR3 DNA follows: TGTGCCAGCAGCGTAGGCGGGGGAGGGGGCTCCTACGAGCAGTACTTC. Translation: CASSVGGGGGSYEQYF.

V is TRBV6-6 and J is TRBJ2-3; 11 bases map to TRBD2. Germline CDR1 reads MNHNY; CDR2 reads SVGAGI (reference sequence). The CDR3 extends over 16 amino acids. After removal of 4 bases from V and 2 bases from J, the junction contained 5 bases not matched to a gene. CDR3 in amino acids: CASSLGLADNTDTQYF. The CDR3 DNA is TGTGCCAGCAGTTTGGGACTAGCGGACAACACAGATACGCAGTATTTT.

The chain is built from TRBV7-7 and TRBJ2-5; 11 bases fit TRBD2. The germline gives CDR1 SSHAT, CDR2 FNYEAQ (reference sequence). The trim removed 1 base at V and 4 bases at J, leaving 2 bases unmatched. The CDR3 totals 15 residues. CDR3 region: CASSLGLAGSETQYF. The CDR3 DNA sequence: TGTGCCAGCAGCTTAGGACTAGCGGGGTCAGAGACCCAGTACTTC.

V usage is TRBV4-2 and J usage is TRBJ1-2; a weak D match, TRBD1 (5 bases). There are 15 residues in the CDR3. Trimming removed 0 bases at V and 1 base at J, with 9 bases between. CDR1 is LGHNA and CDR2 is YNFKEQ in the germline V gene. CDR3 DNA: TGTGCCAGCAGCCAAGATCCGGGGGTTAACTATGGCTACACCTTC. This translates into CASSQDPGVNYGYTF.

CDR3 in DNA: TGTGCCAGCAGGTCCGCGAACACCGGGGAGCTGTTTTTT. This encodes CASRSANTGELFF. The chain has TRBV6-6 and TRBJ2-2; D unresolved. V lost 6 bases, J lost 0 bases, and 5 bases lay in between. In germline, CDR1 is MNHNY, CDR2 SVGAGI (reference sequence). The CDR3 consists of 13 residues.

The gene calls are TRBV11-3 and TRBJ2-7; TRBD1 agrees at 7 bases. J gave up 0 bases and V 0 bases, and 5 bases lay outside the gene matches. This CDR3 contains 16 residues. Germline CDR1 reads SGHNT; CDR2 reads YENEEA. CDR3 coding DNA: TGTGCCAGCAGCTTAGATTCGGGACAGTTCTCCTACGAGCAGTACTTC. It yields the protein CASSLDSGQFSYEQYF.

This clone has more than one count but fewer than ten. The chain employs TRBV11-2 and TRBJ2-7; tentatively, D is TRBD2 (5 bases). The CDR3 is made up of 12 amino acids. Trimming pared 5 bases from V and 6 bases from J, leaving 11 bases between. The germline gives CDR1 SGHAT, CDR2 FQNNGV. The CDR3 DNA reads as TGTGCCAGCAGCCCTACTAGTCCCGAGCAGTACTTC. Its protein is CASSPTSPEQYF.

Here the CDR3 reads CASSIQPGQGAGEQYF. The CDR3 DNA is TGCGCCAGCAGCATCCAGCCGGGACAGGGGGCGGGCGAGCAGTACTTC. The gene calls are TRBV5-1 and TRBJ2-7, with 12 bases fitting TRBD1. Trimming removed 4 bases from V and 6 bases from J; junction bases left unmatched: 11. The V gene's germline CDR1 is SGHRS and CDR2 YFSETQ. CDR3 length equals 16 residues.

This clone appeared a single time. The chain links TRBV7-2 to TRBJ1-1; D might be TRBD1 (5 bases). Trimming removed 9 bases from V and 8 bases from J, with 25 bases in between. Germline V lookup: CDR1 SGHTA, CDR2 FQGNSA. This CDR3 region has 15 residues. The chain's CDR3 is CARTPPAGPRSEAFF. The DNA for the CDR3 is TGTGCCAGAACCCCCCCCGCAGGGCCACGAAGCGAAGCTTTCTTT.

As to this clone: Other DNA sequences from this sample encode an identical CDR3 as well. This CDR3 reads CASSPGTGSYEQYF. CDR3 sequence (DNA): TGTGCCAGCTCACCGGGGACAGGGAGCTACGAGCAGTACTTC. The genes are TRBV18 and TRBJ2-7; 9 bases are shared with TRBD1. V was clipped by 3 bases and J by 3 bases; unmatched bases: 3. This CDR3 is built from 14 residues. Per germline, CDR1 KGHSH and CDR2 LQKENI.

This clone has just a few counts. CDR3 protein: CASSLQGSSGNTIYF. For the CDR3, the DNA is TGTGCCAGCAGTTTGCAGGGAAGCTCTGGAAACACCATATATTTT. The chain uses TRBV6-5 and TRBJ1-3; perhaps TRBD1 as D (5 bases). Trimming cost V 4 bases and J 0 bases, with 10 bases left between them. Germline CDR1 reads MNHEY; CDR2 reads SVGAGI. The CDR3 extends over 15 amino acids.

The J gene is TRBJ2-5, the V gene TRBV29-1; D may be TRBD1 (5 bases). The J call may be in error: the DNA end matches TRBJ2-7 better. The CDR3 is made up of 10 amino acids. CDR1 SQVTM and CDR2 ANQGSEA come from the germline V gene. CDR3 residues: CSAEQGEQYF. CDR3 coding DNA: TGCAGCGCTGAGCAGGGCGAGCAGTACTTC.

CDR3 in DNA: TGCGCCAGCAGCCAAGATTGGCAAGCGGGCAGAGCCCAGCATTTT. This gives the protein CASSQDWQAGRAQHF. The chain joins TRBV4-3 to TRBJ1-5; D gene unclear. With 0 bases removed from V and 11 bases from J, the gap between germline ends came to 17 bases. The CDR3 runs 15 residues. The V gene's germline CDR1 is LGHNA and CDR2 YSLEER.